This is a list of T cell receptor beta chains from one sample in a study of identical twins. TCRdb re-called the 5' RACE reads with MiXCR, one entry per CDR3 protein. In the table there are approximately 500,000 distinct CDR3 sequences, 20% to 25% of which are singletons. This same sample was also part of a study on T cells expressing NK-cell markers.

The source material was CD4+ T cells sorted from blood. Receptor source: a woman younger than 35 in good health. The CDR3 runs from the conserved cysteine through the conserved F or W. D genes are given only for firm matches. A clone size is listed for some rows: how often the clone was seen (once, few, many), or a class if it is expanded.

d_call: .; clone_size: few; v_call: TRBV30; j_call: TRBJ2-7; cdr3_nt: TGTGCCTGGAGTCAAGTTTACGAGCAGTACTTC; cdr3_aa: CAWSQVYEQYF
d_call: TRBD2; clone_size: once; v_call: TRBV10-1; j_call: TRBJ2-1; cdr3_nt: TGCGCCAGCAGTGAGTCCCTAGTACCAAGCGGGATCTACAATGAGCAGTTCTTC; cdr3_aa: CASSESLVPSGIYNEQFF
d_call: TRBD2; clone_size: .; v_call: TRBV5-1; j_call: TRBJ2-7; cdr3_nt: TGCGCCAGCAGCTCTAGCGGGAGATCCTACGAGCAGTACTTC; cdr3_aa: CASSSSGRSYEQYF
d_call: .; clone_size: few; v_call: TRBV2; j_call: TRBJ1-4; cdr3_nt: TGTGCCAGCAACAAGATCTCGGCTAATGAAAAACTGTTTTTT; cdr3_aa: CASNKISANEKLFF
d_call: TRBD2; clone_size: .; v_call: TRBV9; j_call: TRBJ2-5; cdr3_nt: TGTGCCAGCAGCACGGGACTAGCGGGGGGGCAAGAGACCCAGTACTTC; cdr3_aa: CASSTGLAGGQETQYF
d_call: TRBD2; clone_size: .; v_call: TRBV5-4; j_call: TRBJ2-2; cdr3_nt: TGTGCCAGCAGCTCAAGACTAGCGGGAGGCACCGGGGAGCTGTTTTTT; cdr3_aa: CASSSRLAGGTGELFF
d_call: .; clone_size: few; v_call: TRBV2; j_call: TRBJ2-7; cdr3_nt: TGTGCCAGCAGTGAAGACTCCATTCACACCGAGCAGTACTTC; cdr3_aa: CASSEDSIHTEQYF
d_call: TRBD2; clone_size: .; v_call: TRBV20-1; j_call: TRBJ2-2; cdr3_nt: TGCAGTGCTAGCCGACTAGCGGGAAAGCGCGGGGAGCTGTTTTTT; cdr3_aa: CSASRLAGKRGELFF
d_call: .; clone_size: few; v_call: TRBV24-1; j_call: TRBJ2-2; cdr3_nt: TGTGCCACCAGTGATTTCCCTAAACAGGGAAGGTGGGACACCGGGGAGCTGTTTTTT; cdr3_aa: CATSDFPKQGRWDTGELFF
d_call: TRBD2; clone_size: few; v_call: TRBV11-2; j_call: TRBJ2-3; cdr3_nt: TGTGCCAGCAGCTCTTCCGGCGGGGGGCGTACAGATACGCAGTATTTT; cdr3_aa: CASSSSGGGRTDTQYF
d_call: .; clone_size: few; v_call: TRBV5-1; j_call: TRBJ2-5; cdr3_nt: TGCGCCAGCAGCTCTAGCGTTCAAGAGACCCAGTACTTC; cdr3_aa: CASSSSVQETQYF
d_call: TRBD2; clone_size: .; v_call: TRBV5-1; j_call: TRBJ2-5; cdr3_nt: TGCGCCAGCAGCCCCCGGACTAGCTCGTGGAGGGAGACCCAGTACTTC; cdr3_aa: CASSPRTSSWRETQYF
d_call: TRBD2; clone_size: few; v_call: TRBV20-1; j_call: TRBJ2-1; cdr3_nt: TGCAGTGCTCCCCGGGGGACTAGCGGAGACTACAATGAGCAGTTCTTC; cdr3_aa: CSAPRGTSGDYNEQFF
d_call: TRBD2; clone_size: .; v_call: TRBV5-1; j_call: TRBJ2-1; cdr3_nt: TGCGCCAGCAGCTTCGTAGGTGGCGGGGGATCCTACAATGAGCAGTTCTTC; cdr3_aa: CASSFVGGGGSYNEQFF
d_call: .; clone_size: many; v_call: TRBV5-1; j_call: TRBJ1-2; cdr3_nt: TGCGCCAGCAGCTCCAGGACGGAGAACTATGGCTACACCTTC; cdr3_aa: CASSSRTENYGYTF
d_call: TRBD1; clone_size: many; v_call: TRBV12-3/TRBV12-4; j_call: TRBJ1-3; cdr3_nt: TGTGCCAGCAGGGCAGACACAGGGGAAGAATCCGGAAACACCATATATTTT; cdr3_aa: CASRADTGEESGNTIYF
d_call: .; clone_size: few; v_call: TRBV6-5; j_call: TRBJ2-6; cdr3_nt: TGTGCCAGCAGTTACTCCTGGTCTGGGGCCAACGTCCTGACTTTC; cdr3_aa: CASSYSWSGANVLTF
d_call: .; clone_size: .; v_call: TRBV29-1; j_call: TRBJ1-1; cdr3_nt: TGCAGCGTTGAAGTTACTAACAGGCTCATGAACACTGAAGCTTTCTTT; cdr3_aa: CSVEVTNRLMNTEAFF
d_call: .; clone_size: few; v_call: TRBV21-1; j_call: TRBJ2-7; cdr3_nt: TGTGCCAGCAGCAAAATACGAGGGAGCTCCTACGAGCAGTACTTC; cdr3_aa: CASSKIRGSSYEQYF
d_call: .; clone_size: few; v_call: TRBV12-3/TRBV12-4; j_call: TRBJ2-1; cdr3_nt: TGTGCCAGCAAGAAGCGCGATGAGCAGTTCTTC; cdr3_aa: CASKKRDEQFF
d_call: .; clone_size: few; v_call: TRBV6-1; j_call: TRBJ2-3; cdr3_nt: TGTGCCAGCAGTGAAGACGGATCGGCAACGCAGTATTTT; cdr3_aa: CASSEDGSATQYF
d_call: TRBD1; clone_size: few; v_call: TRBV7-2; j_call: TRBJ1-1; cdr3_nt: TGTGCCAGCAGCTTGACAGGGGGAGGGAACACTGAAGCTTTCTTT; cdr3_aa: CASSLTGGGNTEAFF
d_call: TRBD1; clone_size: .; v_call: TRBV10-2; j_call: TRBJ1-6; cdr3_nt: TGCGCCAGCGTAGGACAGGGAACGAATTCACCCCTCCACTTT; cdr3_aa: CASVGQGTNSPLHF
d_call: TRBD2; clone_size: once; v_call: TRBV7-2; j_call: TRBJ2-3; cdr3_nt: TGTGCCAGCAGCCCTAGCGGGGGCACAGATACGCGGTATTTT; cdr3_aa: CASSPSGGTDTRYF
d_call: TRBD1; clone_size: .; v_call: TRBV10-3; j_call: TRBJ2-7; cdr3_nt: TGTGCCATCAGTGAGTCGACCCTGATACAGGGGACCTACGAGCAGTACTTC; cdr3_aa: CAISESTLIQGTYEQYF
d_call: TRBD2; clone_size: many; v_call: TRBV5-1; j_call: TRBJ2-1; cdr3_nt: TGCGCCAGCAGCCAGGGACTAGCTCCCTACAATGAGCAGTTCTTC; cdr3_aa: CASSQGLAPYNEQFF
d_call: TRBD1; clone_size: .; v_call: TRBV20-1; j_call: TRBJ2-3; cdr3_nt: TGCAGTGCGGAGGGACAGGGAGATACGCAGTATTTT; cdr3_aa: CSAEGQGDTQYF
d_call: TRBD2; clone_size: .; v_call: TRBV7-2; j_call: TRBJ2-1; cdr3_nt: TGTGCCAGCACCACCCGAGCGGGGGGAAACAATGAGCAGTTCTTC; cdr3_aa: CASTTRAGGNNEQFF
d_call: .; clone_size: few; v_call: TRBV10-3; j_call: TRBJ2-7; cdr3_nt: TGTGCCATCCAGTCCCCTTCCACAGGGTACGAGCAGTACTTC; cdr3_aa: CAIQSPSTGYEQYF
d_call: .; clone_size: .; v_call: TRBV5-5; j_call: TRBJ2-1; cdr3_nt: TGTGCCAGCAGCTGGGGGCAGGGTTGGTCCTACAATGAGCAGTTCTTC; cdr3_aa: CASSWGQGWSYNEQFF